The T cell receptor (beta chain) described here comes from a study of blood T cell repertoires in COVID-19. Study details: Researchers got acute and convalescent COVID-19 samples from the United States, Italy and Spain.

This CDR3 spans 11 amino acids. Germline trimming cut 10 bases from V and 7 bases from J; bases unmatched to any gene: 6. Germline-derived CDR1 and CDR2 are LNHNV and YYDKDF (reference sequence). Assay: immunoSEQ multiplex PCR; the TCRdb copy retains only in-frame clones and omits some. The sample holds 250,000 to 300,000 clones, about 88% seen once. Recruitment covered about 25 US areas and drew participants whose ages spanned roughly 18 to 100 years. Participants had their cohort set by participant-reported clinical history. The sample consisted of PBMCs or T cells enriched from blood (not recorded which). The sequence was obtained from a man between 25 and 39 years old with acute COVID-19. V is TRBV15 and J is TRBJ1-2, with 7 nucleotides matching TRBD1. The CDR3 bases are TGTGCCAGCCAGGGGGGCGGTGGCTACACCTTC. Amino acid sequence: CASQGGGGYTF. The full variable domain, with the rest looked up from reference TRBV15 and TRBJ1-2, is DAMVIQNPRYQVTQFGKPVTLSCSQTLNHNVMYWYQQKSSQAPKLLFHYYDKDFNNEADTPDNFQSRRPNTSFCFLDIRSPGLGDTAMYLCASQGGGGYTFGSGTRLTVV.